The present T cell receptor (beta chain) was sequenced within a study of shared clonotypes between healthy human individuals. Study conclusions and caveats: Compared with clonotypes that all four donors shared, non-shared clonotypes had lower generation probabilities. In having few donors, the study represented limited genetic and exposure-history diversity.

Donors included only healthy HIV-negative adults lacking recent acute infections or vaccinations. Partitioning of CD4+ cells yielded a CD45RA+ naive subset and a CD45RA-negative memory subset. This CDR3 is 16 amino acids long. The germline V gene has CDR1 SEHNR and CDR2 FQNEAQ (reference sequence). Deletions cut 4 bases from V and 0 bases from J, with 12 bases between. Data came from immunoSEQ multiplex PCR; TCRdb stores just in-frame clones and leaves some out. Of millions of clones in the sample, 93% were seen once. As to this clone: Its antigen is currently unknown.

The material sequenced was naive CD4+ T cells from PBMCs. The subset here: CD45RA+ positively selected. The origin of this receptor is a man younger than 30 in good health. Some clones in this sample may be carry-over from other donors' samples. The chain uses TRBV7-9 and TRBJ1-4; no firm D call. In DNA, the CDR3 is TGTGCCAGCAGCTCCCGCGCAGCTGCAACTAATGAAAAACTGTTTTTT. Its translation is CASSSRAAATNEKLFF.